One T cell receptor beta chain is described in this entry. Antigen specificity is unknown. The study amplified TCR beta CDR3 regions using RNA transcripts. Second-round multiplex PCR followed a first-round RT-PCR using HTBI primers. TCRdb called the multiplex PCR reads again in MiXCR, with one record for every CDR3 protein. The table records about 230,000 distinct CDR3 sequences, about 47% of them present only once. The data belong to a study of Graves' ophthalmopathy and Graves' hyperthyroidism. The ends lost 4 bases at V and 5 bases at J; junction bases unmatched: 7. This CDR3 spans 14 amino acids. The germline V gene has CDR1 ENHRY and CDR2 SYGVKD. General study points: Ophthalmopathy was separated from stable hyperthyroidism by a 13-signature model with over 85% sensitivity and roughly 84% specificity.

The chain uses TRBV10-3 and TRBJ2-5; the match to TRBD1 covers 7 bases. The sequencing sample was made of peripheral blood. The receptor comes from an adult man with Graves' ophthalmopathy. The CDR3 loop is CAISVGRQGETQYF. The CDR3 bases are TGTGCCATCAGTGTTGGTAGACAGGGTGAGACCCAGTACTTC.